The entry below gives a single T cell receptor (beta chain) sequence along with its context. Its antigen is undetermined. Germline V gene lookup returns CDR1 MNHNS and CDR2 SASEGT. Trimming left V 7 bases short and J 6 bases short, with 19 bases between. The CDR3 has 15 amino acids. Amplification used 60 V beta primers and 13 J beta primers. Clones were read by immunoSEQ multiplex PCR, and TCRdb kept only the in-frame ones, dropping some. The sample lists 90,000 to 100,000 clones, about 80% occurring once. These data are taken from a study of glioma-infiltrating T cells after dendritic cell vaccination. Study overall: Autologous tumor lysate was loaded overnight onto monocyte-derived dendritic cells grown about seven days with IL-4 and GM-CSF. Study-wide points: Higher pretreatment TIL content predicted longer progression-free time and survival. TCR clonality showed no direct relationship with survival.

This chain connects TRBV6-1 to TRBJ1-5, with a possible D match to TRBD1 (5 bases). The source material was blood, sampled before dendritic cell vaccination. This TCR was sampled from a human donor with glioblastoma. The CDR3 sequence is CASMYIGQTGQPQHF. Here the CDR3 DNA reads TGTGCCAGCATGTACATCGGACAAACCGGTCAGCCCCAGCATTTT.